This T cell receptor (beta chain) is drawn from a study of identical twins. Broader study findings: Compared with models, monozygotic twins showed more out-of-frame TCR alpha sharing. Zero-insertion results could be subject to partial confounding by invariant MAIT and iNKT cells.

The V gene's germline CDR1 is SGHAT and CDR2 FQNNGV. With V trimmed by 5 bases and J by 3 bases, 7 bases remained unmatched. The CDR3 spans 15 residues. This clonotype was counted a few times. Its antigen remains unknown. Only healthy Caucasians were enrolled as donors. A universal primer site was incorporated via template switching, and the cDNA contained unique molecular identifiers. MiXCR, run by TCRdb on the 5' RACE reads, gives a single entry per CDR3 protein. The table lists approximately 600,000 distinct CDR3 sequences, less than 9% of them singletons. The same sample was also studied in work on yellow fever vaccine responses in identical twins.

Sequencing used PBMCs. The chain joins TRBV11-2 to TRBJ2-5, with 9 bases lining up with TRBD1. This clonotype was obtained from a woman between 18 and 30 years old in good health. The CDR3, as DNA: TGTGCCAGCAGCCGCAGGACAGGGGAGAAAGAGACCCAGTACTTC. It translates to CASSRRTGEKETQYF. The full variable domain, with the rest looked up from reference TRBV11-2 and TRBJ2-5, is EAGVAQSPRYKIIEKRQSVAFWCNPISGHATLYWYQQILGQGPKLLIQFQNNGVVDDSQLPKDRFSAERLKGVDSTLKIQPAKLEDSAVYLCASSRRTGEKETQYFGPGTRLLVL.